The clone carrying this T cell receptor (beta chain) was detected only a few times. Its antigen remains unidentified. The sample has other DNA sequences that encode this CDR3 too. These data are taken from a study of beta chain features in type 1 diabetes. Whole-study results and caveats: Reduced insertions and increased deletions marked VDJ junctions in type 1 diabetes patients.

All of the isolated RNA was reverse transcribed, so expressed TCRB transcripts were sequenced. Assay used: immunoSEQ multiplex PCR; TCRdb lists only in-frame clones, some missing. This table has approximately 400,000 clones, more than 13% appearing once. There was one heparinised blood draw per donor, averaging roughly 120 mL. Specimen: naive CD4+ T cells from blood. This sequence originates from a woman under 30 in good health.

The CDR3 nucleotides are TGTGCCAGCTCGCAGTACCAAGAGACCCAGTACTTC. It encodes CASSQYQETQYF. The chain joins TRBV18 to TRBJ2-5, with D unclear. V was shortened by 6 bases and J by 0 bases, with 5 bases between the two germline ends. In germline, CDR1 is KGHSH, CDR2 LQKENI. CDR3 length: 12 amino acids. The variable domain in full, completed from reference TRBV18 and TRBJ2-5, reads NAGVMQNPRHLVRRRGQEARLRCSPMKGHSHVYWYRQLPEEGLKFMVYLQKENIIDESGMPKERFSAEFPKEGPSILRIQQVVRGDSAAYFCASSQYQETQYFGPGTRLLVL.